These 12 T cell receptor beta chains were all obtained from the same sample, sequenced in a study of blood T cell repertoires in COVID-19. Libraries were prepared by immunoSEQ multiplex PCR; TCRdb keeps only in-frame clonotypes and omits some of them. The sample carries 200,000 to 300,000 clones, around 88% recorded once. Sequenced: PBMCs or T cells enriched from blood (not recorded which). The source of these receptors is a woman in her thirties or forties with acute COVID-19.

This clone was counted once. The chain has TRBV27 and TRBJ1-2, with 12 bases matching TRBD1. J gave up 1 base and V 2 bases, and 5 bases lay outside the gene matches. Per the germline V gene, CDR1 is MNHEY and CDR2 is SMNVEV (reference sequence). The length of the CDR3 is 17 residues. CDR3 residues: CASSLRGQGANNYGYTF. CDR3 coding DNA: TGTGCCAGCAGTTTAAGGGGACAGGGGGCTAATAACTATGGCTACACCTTC.

The chain recombines TRBV10-3 with TRBJ1-1, with 8 bases identical to TRBD1. Germline CDR1 reads ENHRY; CDR2 reads SYGVKD. This CDR3 comprises 15 residues. With V trimmed by 6 bases and J by 1 base, 7 bases remained unmatched. This CDR3 reads CAIRTDRGSNTEAFF. The DNA of the CDR3 is TGTGCCATCAGAACCGACAGGGGTTCGAACACTGAAGCTTTCTTT.

The J gene is TRBJ1-4, the V gene TRBV9, with TRBD1 identical over 10 bases. The CDR3 length is 17 residues. Germline trimming cut 4 bases from V and 2 bases from J; bases unmatched to any gene: 8. CDR1 is SGDLS and CDR2 is YYNGEE in the germline V gene. As DNA, the CDR3 is TGTGCCAGCAGCTCAAACGACAGGGGGCTCACTAATGAAAAACTGTTTTTT. Its translation: CASSSNDRGLTNEKLFF.

This chain joins TRBV29-1 and TRBJ1-2, with D possibly TRBD1 on 5 matching bases. Germline V gene lookup returns CDR1 SQVTM and CDR2 ANQGSEA. This CDR3 region has 13 residues. Deletions cut 7 bases from V and 3 bases from J, with 15 bases between. DNA for the CDR3: TGCAGCGGATCAGGGCTCAGAGACTATGGCTACACCTTC. Translation gives CSGSGLRDYGYTF.

The chain combines TRBV29-1 with TRBJ1-1; unclear D gene. Germline CDR1 reads SQVTM; CDR2 reads ANQGSEA. The CDR3 sequence is 13 residues long. The V and J ends lost 3 bases and 0 bases respectively, with 8 bases between them. The chain's CDR3 is CSVEVAMNTEAFF. The CDR3 DNA reads TGCAGCGTTGAGGTAGCCATGAACACTGAAGCTTTCTTT. Supplemented by reference TRBV29-1 and TRBJ1-1, the full variable domain reads SAVISQKPSRDICQRGTSLTIQCQVDSQVTMMFWYRQQPGQSLTLIATANQGSEATYESGFVIDKFPISRPNLTFSTLTVSNMSPEDSSIYLCSVEVAMNTEAFFGQGTRLTVV.

The count of this clone is one. The CDR3 nucleotides read TGTGCCACCAGTGACGGATCGGGGGGCCATGAGCAGTTCTTC. Encoded protein: CATSDGSGGHEQFF. The chain links TRBV24-1 to TRBJ2-1; D might be TRBD2 (7 bases). V was pared by 4 bases and J by 8 bases, with 14 bases between. Germline V lookup: CDR1 KGHDR, CDR2 SFDVKD. The CDR3 has 14 residues.

The CDR3 nucleotides are TGTGCCAGCAGCCTGGGACTAGCGGGGGCCTTTAGCACAGATACGCAGTATTTT. It specifies CASSLGLAGAFSTDTQYF. The chain combines TRBV7-2 with TRBJ2-3, with 14 bases fitting TRBD2. V shed 5 bases and J 0 bases; nucleotides not matched to a gene: 7. The CDR3 covers 18 residues. The germline gives CDR1 SGHTA, CDR2 FQGNSA.

The V call is TRBV5-5, the J call TRBJ1-5, with 12 positions matching TRBD1. Germline CDR1 SGHKS, CDR2 YYEKEE (reference sequence). This CDR3 is built from 14 residues. After removal of 3 bases from V and 11 bases from J, the junction contained 6 bases not matched to a gene. The CDR3 here is CASSSGTGGQSQHF. The CDR3 DNA follows: TGTGCCAGCAGCTCAGGGACAGGGGGCCAGTCCCAGCATTTT.

This rearrangement joins TRBV21-1 to TRBJ1-6; the D call of TRBD1 is as the table states it, not checked on the DNA. TRBV21-1 is described as a pseudogene. CDR3 length: 16 amino acids. CDR3 sequence reads: CASDPGQGNSNSPLHF. In DNA, the CDR3 is TGTGCCAGCGACCCTGGACAGGGGAACTCCAATTCACCCCTCCACTTT.

V and J are TRBV5-5 and TRBJ2-1; 8 nucleotides agree with TRBD1. After removal of 0 bases from V and 9 bases from J, the junction contained 2 bases not matched to a gene. The CDR3 spans 13 residues. In germline, CDR1 is SGHKS, CDR2 YYEKEE (reference sequence). This chain's CDR3 is CASSLGQGIEQFF. In nucleotides, the CDR3 is TGTGCCAGCAGCTTGGGACAGGGGATTGAGCAGTTCTTC.

The V and J genes are TRBV10-3 and TRBJ1-3; tentative D call: TRBD1 (6 bases). The CDR3 totals 15 residues. Germline assignment: CDR1 ENHRY and CDR2 SYGVKD. V gave up 2 bases and J gave up 10 bases, with 18 bases separating them. The CDR3: CAISEVQGIGGTIYF. DNA of the CDR3: TGTGCCATCAGTGAGGTTCAAGGGATAGGGGGAACCATATATTTT.

The chain recombines TRBV7-6 with TRBJ2-3; 12 bases agree with TRBD2. The CDR3 loop spans 17 amino acids. Germline V gene data show CDR1 as SGHVS and CDR2 as FNYEAQ. Trimming cost V 5 bases and J 0 bases; bases outside gene matches: 6. The chain's CDR3 is CASSAGLAGTSTDTQYF. The CDR3 coding sequence is TGTGCCAGCAGCGCCGGACTAGCGGGAACTAGCACAGATACGCAGTATTTT.